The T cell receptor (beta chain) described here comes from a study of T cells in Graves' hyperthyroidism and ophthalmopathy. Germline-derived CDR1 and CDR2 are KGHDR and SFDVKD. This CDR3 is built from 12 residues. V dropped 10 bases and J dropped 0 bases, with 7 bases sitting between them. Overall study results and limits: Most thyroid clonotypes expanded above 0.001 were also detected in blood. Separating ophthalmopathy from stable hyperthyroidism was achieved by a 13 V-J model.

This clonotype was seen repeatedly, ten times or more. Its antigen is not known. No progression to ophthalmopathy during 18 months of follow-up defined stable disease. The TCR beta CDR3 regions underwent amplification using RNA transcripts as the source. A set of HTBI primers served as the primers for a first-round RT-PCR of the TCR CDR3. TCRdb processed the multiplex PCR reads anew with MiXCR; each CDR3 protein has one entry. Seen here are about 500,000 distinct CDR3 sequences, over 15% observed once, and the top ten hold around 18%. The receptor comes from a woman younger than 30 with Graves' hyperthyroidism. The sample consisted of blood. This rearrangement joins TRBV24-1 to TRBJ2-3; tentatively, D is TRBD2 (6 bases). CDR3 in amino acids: CATSGSTDTQYF. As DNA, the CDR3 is TGTGCCACAAGCGGGAGCACAGATACGCAGTATTTT.